This T cell receptor (beta chain) originates from a study of T-cell reconstitution after alpha-beta-depleted transplantation in children. This CDR3 has 16 residues. Germline V gene lookup returns CDR1 LGHNA and CDR2 YNFKEQ. Trimming took 0 bases from V and 10 from J, leaving 19 bases between them. Unique molecular identifiers tagged the TCRbeta library. TCRdb reanalysed the PCR reads using MiXCR and keeps one entry per CDR3 protein. The repertoire holds 500,000 to 650,000 distinct CDR3 sequences, with about 10% as singletons. This clonotype was counted between two and nine times. This specimen was PBMCs, mostly from graft donor cells, taken 180 days after TCRalphabeta/CD19-depleted stem cell transplant. V and J are TRBV4-2 and TRBJ1-3; D is perhaps TRBD1 (6 bases). The TCR originated in a female patient between 2 and 10 years old who had a stem cell transplant for aplastic anemia, so the T cells may come from the graft donor. CDR3 loop: CASSQELVSTTGTIYF. CDR3 in DNA: TGTGCCAGCAGCCAAGAGTTGGTTTCGACCACAGGGACCATATATTTT.